These 19 T cell receptor beta chains were all obtained from the same sample, sequenced in a study of CD8+CD57+ T cells in acquired aplastic anemia. Both TCR beta VDJ combination and CDR3 sequence profiling were carried out. Genomic DNA was the template for this profiling. TCRdb redid the calling of the reads with MiXCR, one entry per CDR3 protein. Of some 410,000 distinct CDR3 sequences listed, roughly 68% are singletons. The sequenced material came from sorted CD4+, CD8+, or CD8+CD57+ T cells (not recorded which) from PBMCs. Every receptor here comes from a human donor in good health, serving as a control.

Notes on this clonotype: At one of its ends the junction is not consistent with the germline gene, which may arise from a read error. This chain connects TRBV7-8 to TRBJ2-5; D is unclear. CDR3 length: 13 residues. Germline V gives CDR1 SGHVS, CDR2 FQNEAQ. Written as DNA, the CDR3 is TGTGCCAGCAGCTTTGTCCTTCAAGGGACCCAGTACTTC. It codes for CASSFVLQGTQYF.

The chain combines TRBV7-3 with TRBJ2-7; D uncertain. The germline V gene encodes CDR1 SGHTA and CDR2 FQGTGA. The CDR3 loop spans 13 amino acids. The V end was cut by 2 bases, the J end by 3 bases, with 8 bases between. For the CDR3, the DNA is TGTGCCAGCAGCTTATCGGGCGGCTACGAGCAGTACGTC. It yields the protein CASSLSGGYEQYV.

Points on this clonotype: Germline and junction disagree at one end, which may indicate a read error. The chain employs TRBV5-1 and TRBJ1-6, with D perhaps TRBD1 (5 bases). The CDR3 contains 14 residues. CDR1 and CDR2 (germline): SGHRS, YFSETQ. CDR3 DNA: TGCGCCAGCAGTGCCGACAGCGATAATGCACCCCTCCACTTT. Translating it yields CASSADSDNAPLHF.

V usage is TRBV7-2 and J usage is TRBJ2-7, with D hard to call. The CDR3 runs 14 residues. V dropped 5 bases and J dropped 7 bases, with 18 bases sitting between them. Per germline, CDR1 SGHTA and CDR2 FQGNSA. CDR3 sequence: CASSPTLTVDEQYF. CDR3 bases: TGTGCCAGCAGCCCCACACTAACGGTCGATGAGCAGTACTTC.

Of note for this clonotype: Mismatch with germline at one junction end may stem from a read error. V and J are TRBV7-7 and TRBJ1-2; D gene ambiguous. Germline-derived CDR1 and CDR2 are SSHAT and FNYEAQ (reference sequence). The CDR3 runs 14 residues. CDR3 nucleotide sequence: TGTGCTAGCAGCTTAGCAAACGTAGAGACCCAGTACTTCTTC. Translation: CASSLANVETQYFF.

This chain joins TRBV2 and TRBJ2-5; D call uncertain. Germline loops: CDR1 SNHLY, CDR2 FYNNEI. V lost 5 bases to trimming and J lost 1 base, with 8 bases between them. The CDR3 has 13 residues. The CDR3 here is CASSQEVQETQYF. The CDR3 nucleotides read TGTGCCAGCAGTCAAGAAGTCCAAGAGACCCAGTACTTC.

Notes on this clonotype: Germline is not matched at one junction end, which may reflect a read error. The chain is built from TRBV5-1 and TRBJ2-2; possible D gene TRBD2, 6 bases. Germline CDR1 is SGHRS and CDR2 is YFSETQ. CDR3 size: 18 residues. CDR3 nucleotide sequence: TGCGCCAGCATCTTGGCCGGGGGTAGCCTAGCGTACACCGGGGAGCTGTTTTTT. Translated, it gives CASILAGGSLAYTGELFF.

With respect to this clonotype: This could be a read error, since a much larger clone is one nucleotide away. The chain combines TRBV20-1 with TRBJ2-5; the D call may be TRBD1 or TRBD2 (5 bases each). The CDR3 totals 12 residues. V lost 7 bases to trimming and J lost 9 bases, with 18 bases between them. CDR1 is DFQATT, CDR2 SNEGSKA, per germline (reference sequence). CDR3 DNA: TGCAGTGGACGGGACGGCTTGACGGCCCAGTACTTC. Its translation: CSGRDGLTAQYF.

Note on this clonotype: The junction departs from germline at one end; a sequencing error may be responsible. The chain couples TRBV15 to TRBJ2-3; D possibly matches TRBD1 or TRBD2 (5 bases each). This CDR3 spans 14 amino acids. CDR1 is LNHNV and CDR2 is YYDKDF in the germline V gene (reference sequence). The DNA for the CDR3 is TGTGCCACCAGCGCCCGGGACGGAGAATATGAGCAGTACTTT. This sequence encodes CATSARDGEYEQYF.

CDR3 residues: CASSRGLSSYEQYF. In nucleotides, the CDR3 is TGTGCCAGCAGCCGAGGGCTATCTTCCTACGAGCAGTACTTC. This sequence joins TRBV11-2 and TRBJ2-7; tentatively, D is TRBD2 (5 bases). The CDR3 runs to 14 residues. Germline V CDR1 and CDR2: SGHAT, FQNNGV. V was pared by 5 bases and J by 1 base, with 12 bases between.

V and J are TRBV11-2 and TRBJ1-5; D uncertain. V was pared by 3 bases and J by 6 bases, with 15 bases between. In germline, CDR1 is SGHAT, CDR2 FQNNGV. The CDR3 contains 15 residues. The CDR3 DNA is TGTGCCAGCAGCTTTGGACTAGTGCATAGTCAGCCCCAGCATTTT. Encoded protein: CASSFGLVHSQPQHF.

The chain joins TRBV2 to TRBJ2-3; D is undetermined. The CDR3 consists of 15 residues. V was trimmed by 3 bases and J by 2 bases, leaving 12 bases between them. CDR1 SNHLY and CDR2 FYNNEI come from the germline V gene. DNA for the CDR3: TGTGCCAGCAGTGACTCCAATTTATTCACAGATACGCAGTATTTT. This translates into CASSDSNLFTDTQYF.

The table lists this clonotype with a few counts. Given a much more abundant clone one base away, this may be a read error. The chain carries TRBV7-2 and TRBJ2-3, with 8 bases aligning to TRBD2. The length of the CDR3 is 16 residues. Germline lookup yields CDR1 SGHTA and CDR2 FQGNSA. V lost 3 bases, J lost 4 bases, and 9 bases stayed unmatched. The CDR3 sequence: CASSFGAGLGSDTQYF. In DNA form, the CDR3 reads TGTGCCAGCAGCTTCGGGGCGGGACTAGGGTCAGATACGCAGTATTTT.

This clonotype showed up just a few times. The chain recombines TRBV29-1 with TRBJ2-1, with a weak D call TRBD2 (5 bases). Germline lookup yields CDR1 SQVTM and CDR2 ANQGSEA. Trimming removed 2 bases from V and 6 bases from J, with 14 bases in between. CDR3 length: 14 residues. The CDR3 reads CSVERPAVGNEQFF. The DNA for the CDR3 is TGCAGCGTTGAACGGCCAGCGGTGGGCAATGAGCAGTTCTTC.

The rearrangement links TRBV6-5 to TRBJ1-2, with 7 bases matching TRBD1. The CDR3 runs 15 residues. The V gene's germline CDR1 is MNHEY and CDR2 SVGAGI. V gave up 4 bases and J gave up 2 bases; unmatched junction bases: 7. CDR3 sequence (DNA): TGTGCCAGCAGTTGGGACAGAAATCCAAACTATGGCTACACCTTC. Its protein product is CASSWDRNPNYGYTF.

The chain recombines TRBV10-1 with TRBJ1-1; perhaps TRBD1 as D (5 bases). Per germline, CDR1 WNHNN and CDR2 SYGVQD (reference sequence). Deletions cut 4 bases from V and 6 bases from J, with 12 bases between. There are 13 residues in the CDR3. CDR3 in amino acids: CASSGQLSPEAFF. In DNA, the CDR3 is TGCGCCAGCAGTGGACAGCTGAGCCCTGAAGCTTTCTTT.

This chain joins TRBV20-1 and TRBJ2-6; D call uncertain. The V end was cut by 5 bases, the J end by 4 bases, with 18 bases between. Germline loops: CDR1 DFQATT, CDR2 SNEGSKA (reference sequence). The CDR3 covers 16 residues. In nucleotides, the CDR3 is TGCAGTGCTCCCAAGACTCGCGGTGCCGGGGCCAACGTCCTGACTTTC. Encoded protein: CSAPKTRGAGANVLTF.

A remark on this clonotype: An end of the junction differs from the germline gene, which may be a read error. The chain has TRBV7-6 and TRBJ2-7; 7 bases match TRBD2. The CDR3 runs 13 residues. Germline values: CDR1 SGHVS, CDR2 FNYEAQ. The CDR3 coding sequence is TGTGCCAGCAGCTTAGGGGGGGGGGGGAAGCAGTACTTT. Translating gives CASSLGGGGKQYF.

Comments on this clonotype: One end of the junction does not line up with germline, which may come from a read error. The genes are TRBV7-9 and TRBJ2-3; either TRBD1 or TRBD2 may supply D (6 bases each). This CDR3 is built from 16 residues. Per germline, CDR1 SEHNR and CDR2 FQNEAQ (reference sequence). The CDR3 protein is CASSVGGQTSTATQYF. Here the CDR3 DNA reads TGTGCCAGCAGCGTAGGGGGGCAGACTAGTACAGCTACGCAGTATTTT.